One and the same sample provided the 30 T cell receptor beta chains below, sequenced in a study of cytomegalovirus exposure and HLA in healthy donors. The PCR employed 60 Vbeta primers together with 13 Jbeta primers. The assay was immunoSEQ multiplex PCR, and TCRdb's table has in-frame clones only and misses some. The sample has 83,000 or so clones; around 79% are singletons. Sequenced sample: PBMCs. The receptors shown here come from a female donor in good health and CMV-seronegative.

This clone was seen only once. The J gene is TRBJ1-4, the V gene TRBV5-6; 7 bases match TRBD1. V gave up 3 bases and J gave up 8 bases; unmatched junction bases: 16. The CDR3 consists of 17 residues. CDR1 and CDR2 from the germline V gene are SGHDT and YYEEEE. CDR3 sequence reads: CASSSYRTGESREKLFF. The CDR3 nucleotides read TGTGCCAGCAGCTCCTACAGAACAGGGGAGAGTCGGGAAAAACTGTTTTTT.

The V gene is TRBV5-5, the J gene TRBJ1-6, with 10 bases aligning to TRBD1. The CDR3 covers 15 residues. V was clipped by 2 bases and J by 5 bases; unmatched bases: 1. The V gene's germline CDR1 is SGHKS and CDR2 YYEKEE (reference sequence). The DNA for the CDR3 is TGTGCCAGCAGCTTCGGGACAGGGGATAATTCACCCCTCCACTTT. Translated, it gives CASSFGTGDNSPLHF.

The table lists this clone with a few counts. For the CDR3, the DNA is TGTGCCAGTAGGATCCCAGATAGCAATCAGCCCCAGCATTTT. This translates into CASRIPDSNQPQHF. The chain links TRBV19 to TRBJ1-5; D uncertain. Trimming removed 6 bases from V and 0 bases from J, with 9 bases in between. From germline, CDR1 is LNHDA and CDR2 SQIVND (reference sequence). The CDR3 covers 14 residues.

This sequence joins TRBV20-1 and TRBJ1-3; D is unresolved. The germline CDR1 and CDR2 sequences are DFQATT and SNEGSKA (reference sequence). Trimming pared 5 bases from V and 7 bases from J, leaving 6 bases between. The CDR3 spans 10 residues. CDR3: CSACGNTIYF. CDR3 bases: TGCAGTGCTTGCGGGAACACCATATATTTT.

The chain uses TRBV19 and TRBJ2-7; D perhaps matches TRBD1 (6 bases). This CDR3 has 15 amino acids. The V end lost 2 bases, the J end lost 3 bases, and 14 bases lay between the germline ends. The germline V gene encodes CDR1 LNHDA and CDR2 SQIVND (reference sequence). CDR3 DNA: TGTGCCAGTAGTATACCCGGGACATCAGTCTACGAGCAGTACTTC. This gives the protein CASSIPGTSVYEQYF.

This clone appeared many times. The V call is TRBV2, the J call TRBJ2-7; 8 bases are a match to TRBD1. V shed 4 bases, J shed 2 bases, and the junction held 1 base outside the gene matches. Germline V gives CDR1 SNHLY, CDR2 FYNNEI. The CDR3 consists of 13 residues. CDR3 loop: CASSGTGTYEQYF. CDR3 nucleotide sequence: TGTGCCAGCAGTGGGACAGGGACCTACGAGCAGTACTTC.

J is TRBJ2-7 and V is TRBV7-6; 8 bases line up with TRBD2. Germline V gene sequence: CDR1 SGHVS, CDR2 FNYEAQ. V shed 1 base, J shed 5 bases, and the junction held 10 bases outside the gene matches. This CDR3 has 16 amino acids. The CDR3 nucleotides read TGTGCCAGCAGCTTAGGCCAGGGACTAGGAAGGGACGAGCAGTACTTC. Translating gives CASSLGQGLGRDEQYF.

The CDR3 protein is CASSRGDRAPYSNQPQHF. CDR3 DNA sequence: TGTGCCAGCAGTCGAGGAGACAGGGCCCCCTATAGCAATCAGCCCCAGCATTTT. The chain couples TRBV28 to TRBJ1-5, with 7 positions matching TRBD1. CDR3 length equals 18 residues. In germline, CDR1 is MDHEN, CDR2 SYDVKM. V dropped 5 bases and J dropped 0; count of bases not matched to a gene: 13. Filled out from reference TRBV28 and TRBJ1-5, the complete variable domain reads DVKVTQSSRYLVKRTGEKVFLECVQDMDHENMFWYRQDPGLGLRLIYFSYDVKMKEKGDIPEGYSVSREKKERFSLILESASTNQTSMYLCASSRGDRAPYSNQPQHFGDGTRLSIL.

The rearrangement uses TRBV10-3 and TRBJ1-3; 10 bases align to TRBD1. There are 17 residues in the CDR3. The trim removed 10 bases at V and 0 bases at J, leaving 12 bases unmatched. CDR1 and CDR2 from the germline V gene are ENHRY and SYGVKD. The CDR3 loop reads CATRDRGTYHSGNTIYF. The DNA for the CDR3 is TGTGCCACCCGGGACAGGGGCACTTATCACTCTGGAAACACCATATATTTT.

V and J are TRBV4-2 and TRBJ2-7, with TRBD1 identical over 10 bases. This CDR3 region has 16 residues. V dropped 3 bases and J dropped 0; count of bases not matched to a gene: 5. Germline V gene lookup returns CDR1 LGHNA and CDR2 YNFKEQ. The CDR3, as DNA: TGTGCCAGCAGCCAGAGACAGGGGGCGGGCTCCTACGAGCAGTACTTC. Translation: CASSQRQGAGSYEQYF.

V and J are TRBV28 and TRBJ1-1; 7 bases fit TRBD1. The CDR3 runs 12 residues. V gave up 6 bases and J gave up 4 bases; unmatched junction bases: 2. Germline V gene lookup returns CDR1 MDHEN and CDR2 SYDVKM. CDR3 sequence reads: CASRPGGTEAFF. The CDR3 region has the DNA TGTGCCAGCAGGCCAGGGGGCACTGAAGCTTTCTTT. Full variable domain (remainder filled in from reference TRBV28 and TRBJ1-1): DVKVTQSSRYLVKRTGEKVFLECVQDMDHENMFWYRQDPGLGLRLIYFSYDVKMKEKGDIPEGYSVSREKKERFSLILESASTNQTSMYLCASRPGGTEAFFGQGTRLTVV.

The rearrangement joins TRBV28 to TRBJ1-5; no reliable D call. The length of the CDR3 is 16 residues. The V and J ends lost 0 bases and 2 bases respectively, with 11 bases between them. Germline loops: CDR1 MDHEN, CDR2 SYDVKM. CDR3 in DNA: TGTGCCAGCAGTTTATGGGCGGGGATGGGCAATCAGCCCCAGCATTTT. It translates to CASSLWAGMGNQPQHF. Variable domain in full (rest from reference TRBV28 and TRBJ1-5): DVKVTQSSRYLVKRTGEKVFLECVQDMDHENMFWYRQDPGLGLRLIYFSYDVKMKEKGDIPEGYSVSREKKERFSLILESASTNQTSMYLCASSLWAGMGNQPQHFGDGTRLSIL.

The rearrangement joins TRBV19 to TRBJ1-1, with 9 bases identical to TRBD1. CDR3 length: 16 amino acids. The germline V gene encodes CDR1 LNHDA and CDR2 SQIVND (reference sequence). The junction had 8 bases not matched to a gene; V was cut back by 4 bases and J by 2 bases. The CDR3 DNA reads as TGTGCCAGTAGTACTCGACAGGGGGAAAGAAACACTGAAGCTTTCTTT. It specifies CASSTRQGERNTEAFF.

Turning to this clone: One end of the junction fails to match germline, which may point to a read error. The genes are TRBV4-3 and TRBJ2-2; 11 positions agree with TRBD2. Germline CDR1 is LGHNA and CDR2 is YSLEER. CDR3 length: 17 residues. CDR3 coding DNA: TGCGTCAGCAGCCAAGAACTAGCGGGGGCGAACACCGGGGAGCTGTTTTTT. Translation gives CVSSQELAGANTGELFF.

The chain is built from TRBV7-9 and TRBJ2-7, with TRBD2 identical over 7 bases. V was clipped by 0 bases and J by 6 bases; unmatched bases: 2. The CDR3 covers 13 residues. Germline V gene lookup returns CDR1 SEHNR and CDR2 FQNEAQ (reference sequence). The CDR3 reads CASSLATGGEQYF. Here the CDR3 DNA reads TGTGCCAGCAGCTTAGCGACGGGGGGCGAGCAGTACTTC. Full variable domain (outside the CDR3, taken from reference TRBV7-9 and TRBJ2-7): DTGVSQNPRHKITKRGQNVTFRCDPISEHNRLYWYRQTLGQGPEFLTYFQNEAQLEKSRLLSDRFSAERPKGSFSTLEIQRTEQGDSAMYLCASSLATGGEQYFGPGTRLTVT.

The gene calls are TRBV21-1 and TRBJ2-7; TRBD1 is taken as the D call from the table, unchecked against the DNA. TRBV21-1 is an annotated pseudogene. This CDR3 region has 17 residues. The CDR3: CASSKVRQGGRDYEQYF. CDR3 coding DNA: TGTGCCAGCAGCAAAGTGCGGCAGGGGGGCCGAGACTACGAGCAGTACTTC.

This clone is a singleton in its sample. The chain has TRBV7-9 and TRBJ1-2; no reliable D call. Trimming pared 0 bases from V and 2 bases from J, leaving 22 bases between. In germline, CDR1 is SEHNR, CDR2 FQNEAQ (reference sequence). The CDR3 spans 19 residues. CDR3 residues: CASSLAIGSSRNLNYGYTF. In DNA, the CDR3 is TGTGCCAGCAGCTTAGCGATTGGTAGTAGCCGAAATTTAAACTATGGCTACACCTTC. Full variable domain (remainder filled in from reference TRBV7-9 and TRBJ1-2): DTGVSQNPRHKITKRGQNVTFRCDPISEHNRLYWYRQTLGQGPEFLTYFQNEAQLEKSRLLSDRFSAERPKGSFSTLEIQRTEQGDSAMYLCASSLAIGSSRNLNYGYTFGSGTRLTVV.

The chain links TRBV19 to TRBJ2-4, with D maybe TRBD2 (6 bases). CDR1 LNHDA and CDR2 SQIVND come from the germline V gene (reference sequence). The CDR3 consists of 15 residues. V gave up 7 bases and J gave up 5 bases, with 18 bases separating them. CDR3 sequence reads: CASKGEATAENIQYF. The CDR3 nucleotides read TGTGCCAGTAAAGGGGAGGCGACAGCGGAAAACATTCAGTACTTC.

This clone was found a few times. The chain is built from TRBV6-5 and TRBJ1-5; D remains ambiguous. Trimming stripped 6 bases from V and 0 bases from J, with 12 bases between. The CDR3 has 15 residues. CDR1 and CDR2 (germline): MNHEY, SVGAGI. This chain's CDR3 is CASRMRFISNQPQHF. The CDR3 DNA reads as TGTGCCAGCAGGATGCGATTTATTAGCAATCAGCCCCAGCATTTT.

This chain uses TRBV7-9 with TRBJ1-4; D is perhaps TRBD1 (6 bases). The CDR3 consists of 16 residues. Germline V gene data show CDR1 as SEHNR and CDR2 as FQNEAQ (reference sequence). Trimming cost V 5 bases and J 8 bases, with 21 bases left between them. CDR3 bases: TGTGCCAGCAGCCCGAGGATTGGGGGCCGAGGAGAAAAACTGTTTTTT. It encodes CASSPRIGGRGEKLFF.

The rearrangement joins TRBV7-2 to TRBJ2-7, with TRBD1 matching 10 bases. Per germline, CDR1 SGHTA and CDR2 FQGNSA. This CDR3 has 15 residues. Trimming cost V 8 bases and J 4 bases; bases outside gene matches: 11. Written as DNA, the CDR3 is TGTGCCAGCCAGAGAACCGGGACAGGGGATTACGAGCAGTACTTC. Protein: CASQRTGTGDYEQYF.

This chain joins TRBV5-1 and TRBJ2-3; D possibly corresponds to TRBD1 (6 bases). The CDR3 covers 16 residues. Germline V lookup: CDR1 SGHRS, CDR2 YFSETQ. Trimming took off 1 base at V and 3 bases at J, with 15 bases between the two ends. CDR3 nucleotide sequence: TGCGCCAGCAGCTTGCAGGGGCCGGATTGGACAGATACGCAGTATTTT. Protein product: CASSLQGPDWTDTQYF.

The chain employs TRBV5-5 and TRBJ1-1, with 7 bases fitting TRBD1. Per germline, CDR1 SGHKS and CDR2 YYEKEE (reference sequence). The V and J ends lost 3 bases and 1 base, in that order; junction bases with no gene match: 3. The CDR3 spans 14 residues. CDR3: CASSSGQPNTEAFF. For the CDR3, the DNA is TGTGCCAGCAGCTCGGGACAGCCGAACACTGAAGCTTTCTTT. Complete variable domain (other parts from reference TRBV5-5 and TRBJ1-1): DAGVTQSPTHLIKTRGQQVTLRCSPISGHKSVSWYQQVLGQGPQFIFQYYEKEERGRGNFPDRFSARQFPNYSSELNVNALLLGDSALYLCASSSGQPNTEAFFGQGTRLTVV.

This chain uses TRBV6-5 with TRBJ2-2; D not resolved. Deletions cut 2 bases from V and 0 bases from J, with 10 bases between. Germline assignment: CDR1 MNHEY and CDR2 SVGAGI. The CDR3 length is 16 residues. The CDR3 region is CASSYNKPTNTGELFF. The CDR3 bases are TGTGCCAGCAGTTACAATAAGCCAACGAACACCGGGGAGCTGTTTTTT.

The rearrangement links TRBV30 to TRBJ1-2; the D is unclear. The V end was cut by 3 bases, the J end by 8 bases, with 13 bases between. Per germline, CDR1 GTSNPN and CDR2 SVGIG (reference sequence). The CDR3 runs to 12 residues. The chain's CDR3 is CAWRRMEYGYTF. In nucleotides, the CDR3 is TGTGCCTGGAGGAGGATGGAGTACGGCTACACCTTC.

The rearrangement joins TRBV7-9 to TRBJ2-3, with TRBD1 matching 7 bases. The CDR3 totals 15 residues. J was trimmed by 5 bases and V by 6 bases; bases with no gene match: 11. CDR1 is SEHNR, CDR2 FQNEAQ, per germline (reference sequence). The CDR3 spells CASSNRDSVEDTQYF. Here the CDR3 DNA reads TGTGCCAGCAGTAACCGGGACAGCGTTGAAGATACGCAGTATTTT.

V usage is TRBV29-1 and J usage is TRBJ2-3; 14 positions match TRBD2. The junction had 4 bases not matched to a gene; V was cut back by 5 bases and J by 3 bases. The CDR3 runs to 15 residues. The V gene's germline CDR1 is SQVTM and CDR2 ANQGSEA. This CDR3 is CSVTRTSGRTDTQYF. The CDR3, as DNA: TGCAGCGTTACTCGGACTAGCGGGAGGACAGATACGCAGTATTTT.

This rearrangement joins TRBV4-2 to TRBJ2-1; 11 positions match TRBD2. V was pared by 2 bases and J by 0 bases, with 6 bases of the junction left unmatched. The CDR3 loop spans 18 amino acids. Germline values: CDR1 LGHNA, CDR2 YNFKEQ. The CDR3 reads CASSQPTGTSGSYNEQFF. Here the CDR3 DNA reads TGTGCCAGCAGCCAACCTACCGGGACTAGCGGCTCCTACAATGAGCAGTTCTTC.

This clone was observed a single time. The V gene is TRBV23-1, the J gene TRBJ2-1; D might be TRBD2 (7 bases). TRBV23-1 is identified as an open reading frame with a role that is uncertain. V lost 0 bases and J 3 bases, leaving 15 bases between the germline ends. The CDR3 consists of 17 residues. CDR3 bases: TGCGCCAGCAGTCAATCCGTCGAGGGGGGGATCTACAATGAGCAGTTCTTC. This codes for CASSQSVEGGIYNEQFF.

The V and J genes are TRBV28 and TRBJ1-5, with D maybe TRBD1 (5 bases). The CDR3 runs 15 residues. Germline CDR1 is MDHEN and CDR2 is SYDVKM. V was shortened by 0 bases and J by 3 bases, with 9 bases between the two germline ends. The CDR3 DNA follows: TGTGCCAGCAGTTTATGGCGGGGCGACAATCAGCCCCAGCATTTT. Translated, it gives CASSLWRGDNQPQHF.